The entry below gives a single TCR beta chain sequence along with its context. These data come from a study of blood T cell repertoires in COVID-19. Germline CDR1 MDHEN, CDR2 SYDVKM. The germline V and J ends were trimmed by 2 bases and 0 bases, with 6 bases remaining between them. This CDR3 region has 14 residues. Data came from immunoSEQ multiplex PCR; TCRdb stores just in-frame clones and leaves some out. The sample consists of 250,000 or so clones, nearly 90% of them appearing once. This chain uses TRBV28 with TRBJ2-3; weak D call: TRBD2 (6 bases). The sample comprised peripheral blood. The receptor was derived from a man aged 18 to 30 with active or convalescent COVID-19. The CDR3 protein is CASSLGGSTDTQYF. The CDR3 region has the DNA TGTGCCAGCAGTTTAGGGGGGAGCACAGATACGCAGTATTTT.